A single sample gave rise to the 3 T cell receptor beta chains below, sequenced in a study of CXCR4 blockade with PD-1 therapy in pancreatic cancer. Repertoires were generated with immunoSEQ multiplex PCR, while TCRdb's copy carries only in-frame clones and drops some. The sample holds a few clones. The antigens these receptors bind are not known. Cultured 250 um tumor slices received no immune-activating factors or cytokines. Source material: cultured tumor tissue. Receptors originate from a human donor with pancreatic ductal adenocarcinoma.

The J gene is TRBJ1-1, the V gene TRBV19; TRBD1 is a possible D gene (6 bases). Trimming removed 4 bases from V and 0 bases from J, with 12 bases in between. The V gene's germline CDR1 is LNHDA and CDR2 SQIVND (reference sequence). The CDR3 contains 15 residues. The CDR3 loop is CASSTYRVMNTEAFF. CDR3 DNA: TGTGCCAGTAGTACCTACAGGGTAATGAACACTGAAGCTTTCTTT.

This clone was seen just once. The rearrangement joins TRBV25-1 to TRBJ1-2; D call uncertain. The germline V and J ends were trimmed by 4 bases and 4 bases, with 22 bases remaining between them. This CDR3 comprises 17 residues. CDR1 is MGHDK, CDR2 SYGVNS, per germline. The CDR3 DNA sequence: TGTGCCAGCAGTGGCGCTTCAAAACTGGGAAAGACCTATGGCTACACCTTC. The encoded protein is CASSGASKLGKTYGYTF.

The DNA for the CDR3 is TGCAGCGTGACCGACAGATACCAAGAGACCCAGTACTTC. Protein product: CSVTDRYQETQYF. This rearrangement joins TRBV29-1 to TRBJ2-5; D is perhaps TRBD1 (5 bases). The CDR3 is 13 amino acids. V lost 6 bases and J 0 bases, leaving 11 bases between the germline ends. Germline V gene data show CDR1 as SQVTM and CDR2 as ANQGSEA.